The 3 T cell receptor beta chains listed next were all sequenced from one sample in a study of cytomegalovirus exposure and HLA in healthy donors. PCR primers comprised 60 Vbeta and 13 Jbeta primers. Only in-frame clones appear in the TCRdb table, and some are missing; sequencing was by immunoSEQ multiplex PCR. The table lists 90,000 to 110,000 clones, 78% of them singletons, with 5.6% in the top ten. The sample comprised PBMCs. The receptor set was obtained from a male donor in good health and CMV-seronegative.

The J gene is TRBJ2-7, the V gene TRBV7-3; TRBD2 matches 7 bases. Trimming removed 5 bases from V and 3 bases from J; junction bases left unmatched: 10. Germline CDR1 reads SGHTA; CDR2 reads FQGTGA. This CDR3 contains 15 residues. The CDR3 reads CASSTLGGSSYEQYF. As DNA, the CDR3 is TGTGCCAGCAGCACCCTGGGGGGGTCTAGCTACGAGCAGTACTTC.

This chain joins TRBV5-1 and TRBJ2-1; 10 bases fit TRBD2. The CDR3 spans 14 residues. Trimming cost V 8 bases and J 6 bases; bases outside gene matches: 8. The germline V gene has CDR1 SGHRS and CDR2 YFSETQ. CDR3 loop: CASGGVAGGNEQFF. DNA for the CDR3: TGCGCCAGTGGAGGAGTAGCGGGAGGCAATGAGCAGTTCTTC.

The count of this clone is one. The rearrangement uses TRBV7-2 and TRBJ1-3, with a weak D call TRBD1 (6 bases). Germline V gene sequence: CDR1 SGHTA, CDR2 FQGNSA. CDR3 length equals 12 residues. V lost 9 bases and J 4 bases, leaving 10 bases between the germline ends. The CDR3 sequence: CASNRVGNTIYF. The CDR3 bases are TGTGCCAGTAACAGGGTGGGAAACACCATATATTTT.